Listed below are T cell receptor beta chains from one sample, sequenced in a study of shared clonotypes between healthy human individuals. This table comes from immunoSEQ multiplex PCR, and its TCRdb copy is limited to in-frame clones, with some not included. The table shows 2.3 million or so clones, with just over 90% occurring only once. The specimen sequenced was naive CD4+ T cells from PBMCs. These receptors were obtained from a man between 18 and 29 years old in good health. Some clones in this sample may be carry-over from other donors' samples. Each CDR3 is given with its conserved first and last residue. Each record gives: J gene, V gene, CDR3 protein.

TRBJ2-7 TRBV7-2 CASSLLAGAEEQYF
TRBJ1-3 TRBV28 CASSLPAGNTIYF
TRBJ2-1 TRBV5-1 CASRARASYNEQFF
TRBJ2-5 TRBV28 CASTASGGGRETQYF
TRBJ1-1 TRBV7-8 CASSWGQGKTEAFF
TRBJ1-2 TRBV4-1 CASTTGANYGYTF
TRBJ2-7 TRBV5-1 CASSLNRAPYEQYF
TRBJ1-1 TRBV5-8 CASSLVNEAFF
TRBJ2-1 TRBV9 CASSVISGRAFNEQFF
TRBJ1-4 TRBV4-1 CASSRAMAAREKLFF
TRBJ2-3 TRBV28 CASSSPGGTSGSQYTQYF
TRBJ2-7 TRBV28 CASSPPPSGVPYEQYF
TRBJ1-5 TRBV28 CASRLGHFNQPQHF
TRBJ2-1 TRBV6-6 CASSYSTPGEQFF
TRBJ1-5 TRBV7-2 CASSLAEGPYSNQPQHF
TRBJ1-3 TRBV25-1 CASSEFQRAGGNTIYF
TRBJ1-5 TRBV28 CASRPSTGTRDQPQHF
TRBJ1-2 TRBV29-1 CSVRDTNYGYTF
TRBJ1-2 TRBV5-6 CASSLAQALPRMLGYTF
TRBJ1-5 TRBV28 CASSRDTRPVNQPQHF
TRBJ2-7 TRBV28 CASRPGTSPDEQYF
TRBJ2-5 TRBV5-1 CASSPGTAGYQETQYF
TRBJ2-5 TRBV5-1 CASSLTGREGPETQYF
TRBJ2-4 TRBV28 CASRGSGALQYF
TRBJ1-3 TRBV7-9 CASSLATDPSGNTIYF
TRBJ2-1 TRBV5-1 CASSLEQSSNEQFF
TRBJ2-3 TRBV19 CASSIAFGGRKTDTQYF
TRBJ2-1 TRBV18 CASSLGLAGYNEQFF
TRBJ2-7 TRBV6-6 CASSYRSGTLYEQYF
TRBJ2-2 TRBV11-3 CASSSNPGELFF
TRBJ2-5 TRBV10-2 CATIVSTGPGETQYF